Given below is one T cell receptor (beta chain) in context. Antigen specificity is unknown. This entry comes from a study of T cells in localized non-small cell lung cancer. V was clipped by 2 bases and J by 9 bases; unmatched bases: 7. This CDR3 spans 15 amino acids. Germline loops: CDR1 MNHNS, CDR2 SASEGT. Findings and limits, study-wide: Uninvolved adjacent lung had more T cell clonality than any other tissue, topping tumor.

TCRdb keeps only in-frame clones here, not all; method: immunoSEQ multiplex PCR. Of some 25,000 clones listed, around 90% are singletons. This chain links TRBV6-1 with TRBJ2-1; 10 bases agree with TRBD1. The sequences come from peripheral blood, collected before any cancer treatment. The clonotype originates from an older female donor with stage II squamous cell lung carcinoma. CDR3 nucleotides: TGTGCCAGCAGTGAACAGGACAGGGGGAAGGGTGAGCAGTTCTTC. Protein sequence: CASSEQDRGKGEQFF.